These 27 T cell receptor beta chains were all obtained from the same sample, sequenced in a study of metastatic and nonmetastatic thyroid tumors. TCRdb re-clonotyped the PCR reads through MiXCR. The sample has 10,000 to 15,000 clones, roughly 29% seen once. Each patient came to thyroid surgery without any prior treatment (of any kind). The sequenced material came from tumor tissue. These receptors originate from a female donor with papillary thyroid cancer or a benign thyroid nodule (not recorded which). Some clones in this sample may be carry-over from other donors' samples.

This clone was seen at least ten times. This may come from a read error, since a much larger clone is one base off. This chain joins TRBV27 and TRBJ1-2; 11 bases align to TRBD1. The CDR3 has 17 residues. Germline loops: CDR1 MNHEY, CDR2 SMNVEV (reference sequence). Unmatched junction bases numbered 28, after V lost 11 bases and J lost 14 bases. The CDR3 here is CARALAPASPPGQGVTF. CDR3 in DNA: TGTGCCCGCGCGCTTGCCCCGGCTTCACCCCCGGGACAGGGGGTAACCTTC.

This clone was observed a handful of times. The junction and the germline gene differ at one end; a read error may be behind it. The V call is TRBV27, the J call TRBJ1-5, with D maybe TRBD1 (6 bases). CDR3 length: 13 residues. Per the germline V gene, CDR1 is MNHEY and CDR2 is SMNVEV (reference sequence). CDR3 DNA sequence: TGTGCCATCAGTTTTCAGGGGCTTCAGCCCCATCATTTT. This encodes CAISFQGLQPHHF.

This clone showed up many times. The genes are TRBV18 and TRBJ2-3; 7 positions agree with TRBD1. From germline, CDR1 is KGHSH and CDR2 LQKENI. Trimming took 3 bases from V and 2 from J; bases not matched to a gene: 5. The CDR3 loop spans 15 amino acids. The CDR3 DNA reads TGTGCCAGCTCACCTCTTGACAGGGACACAGATACGCAGTATTTT. Its translation is CASSPLDRDTDTQYF.

The chain recombines TRBV24-1 with TRBJ2-1; D is unclear. Trimming removed 10 bases at V and 10 bases at J, with 19 bases between. Germline V gene data show CDR1 as KGHDR and CDR2 as SFDVKD. This CDR3 has 13 amino acids. This CDR3 is CATRNLEYTEQFF. CDR3 bases: TGTGCCACGAGAAACCTAGAGTACACGGAGCAGTTCTTC.

This clone came up many times. The V call is TRBV5-1, the J call TRBJ2-7, with a tentative D call TRBD1 (6 bases). The V gene's germline CDR1 is SGHRS and CDR2 YFSETQ. V dropped 4 bases and J dropped 4 bases, with 18 bases sitting between them. The CDR3 consists of 15 residues. The CDR3 spells CASSRAQGRNYEQYF. CDR3 nucleotides: TGCGCCAGCAGCCGCGCCCAGGGGCGGAATTACGAGCAGTACTTC. Supplemented by reference TRBV5-1 and TRBJ2-7, the full variable domain reads KAGVTQTPRYLIKTRGQQVTLSCSPISGHRSVSWYQQTPGQGLQFLFEYFSETQRNKGNFPGRFSGRQFSNSRSEMNVSTLELGDSALYLCASSRAQGRNYEQYFGPGTRLTVT.

This clone rates as medium-sized. The CDR3 is CASSLSIYGYTF. The CDR3 DNA sequence: TGTGCCAGCAGCCTTTCTATCTATGGCTACACCTTC. This rearrangement joins TRBV7-9 to TRBJ1-2; D gene uncertain. This CDR3 has 12 amino acids. CDR1 is SEHNR, CDR2 FQNEAQ, per germline (reference sequence). Deletions cut 5 bases from V and 4 bases from J, with 8 bases between.

This clone occurred a few times. V gene TRBV6-1 combines with J gene TRBJ2-7; D remains ambiguous. This CDR3 is built from 13 residues. V was pared by 7 bases and J by 4 bases, with 14 bases between. CDR1 is MNHNS and CDR2 is SASEGT in the germline V gene. The CDR3 DNA is TGTGCCAGCACCACGACGGCCGAATACGAGCAGTACGTC. This sequence encodes CASTTTAEYEQYV.

V usage is TRBV6-1 and J usage is TRBJ2-1, with a tentative D call TRBD2 (6 bases). CDR3 length: 15 residues. Per the germline V gene, CDR1 is MNHNS and CDR2 is SASEGT. V was cut by 8 bases and J by 3 bases, with 17 bases left in between. This CDR3 is CASSEGGVGYNEQFF. The CDR3 DNA is TGTGCCAGCTCAGAAGGAGGGGTGGGCTACAATGAGCAGTTCTTC.

This rearrangement joins TRBV10-1 to TRBJ2-1; 10 nucleotides align to TRBD2. The germline gives CDR1 WNHNN, CDR2 SYGVQD (reference sequence). Trimming cost V 3 bases and J 3 bases; bases outside gene matches: 2. The CDR3 has 15 amino acids. Here the CDR3 DNA reads TGCGCCAGCAGTGATACTAGCGGGAACTACAATGAGCAGTTCTTC. Its protein product is CASSDTSGNYNEQFF.

There are many counts of this clone. Within the sample, other DNA sequences also encode this same CDR3. This sequence joins TRBV4-1 and TRBJ1-6; 7 bases are a match to TRBD1. Germline values: CDR1 MGHRA, CDR2 YSYEKL. The CDR3 is made up of 19 amino acids. J was trimmed by 3 bases and V by 1 base; bases with no gene match: 12. Here the CDR3 reads CASSQGDSGTDDYNSPLHF. In nucleotides, the CDR3 is TGCGCCAGCAGCCAAGGCGACTCCGGGACAGACGACTATAATTCACCCCTCCACTTT.

The sample holds a few counts of this clone. The V gene is TRBV6-2 or TRBV6-3, the J gene TRBJ2-2; TRBD2 aligns across 10 bases. Germline lookup yields CDR1 MNHEY and CDR2 SVGEGT. Trimming took 7 bases from V and 5 from J; bases not matched to a gene: 1. This CDR3 has 13 residues. The CDR3 sequence is CASTGLATGELFF. The CDR3 DNA follows: TGTGCCAGCACGGGACTAGCGACCGGGGAGCTGTTTTTT.

This chain links TRBV3-1 with TRBJ1-6; D is ambiguous. Looked up from germline, CDR1 is LGHDT and CDR2 is YNNKEL (reference sequence). V lost 3 bases and J lost 8, with 8 bases in between. The CDR3 is 13 residues long. The CDR3 sequence is CASSQGTDSPLHF. The CDR3 bases are TGTGCCAGCAGCCAGGGTACGGATTCACCCCTCCACTTT.

This clone was observed many times. The V and J genes are TRBV5-5 and TRBJ1-2; D remains ambiguous. The CDR3 is made up of 13 amino acids. Germline V gene sequence: CDR1 SGHKS, CDR2 YYEKEE (reference sequence). V was trimmed by 0 bases and J by 8 bases, leaving 11 bases between them. The chain's CDR3 is CASSLDTIVGYTF. CDR3 nucleotide sequence: TGTGCCAGCAGCTTGGACACCATCGTGGGCTACACCTTC.

As regards this clone: This CDR3 is also generated by other DNA sequences in the sample. The chain combines TRBV7-9 with TRBJ2-7; the D call may be TRBD1 or TRBD2 (6 bases each). CDR3 length: 14 residues. V lost 1 base and J lost 4, with 11 bases in between. Germline lookup yields CDR1 SEHNR and CDR2 FQNEAQ (reference sequence). As DNA, the CDR3 is TGTGCCAGCAGCTTAGAGGGGGGTGGGTACGAGCAGTACTTC. Translated: CASSLEGGGYEQYF.

This clone has at least ten counts. J is TRBJ1-1 and V is TRBV20-1; D call uncertain. The CDR3 spans 14 residues. The ends were cut back, 0 bases at V and 3 bases at J, with 11 bases in the middle. Germline V CDR1 and CDR2: DFQATT, SNEGSKA (reference sequence). This chain's CDR3 is CSAREAADYTEAFF. The DNA for the CDR3 is TGCAGTGCTAGAGAAGCGGCGGATTACACTGAAGCTTTCTTT.

Many counts were recorded for this clone. This chain uses TRBV5-5 with TRBJ1-1; D is undetermined. This CDR3 is 14 amino acids long. Germline CDR1 and CDR2: SGHKS and YYEKEE (reference sequence). Deletions cut 3 bases from V and 0 bases from J, with 9 bases between. CDR3 in amino acids: CASSWGNLNTEAFF. The CDR3 coding sequence is TGTGCCAGCAGCTGGGGAAATCTGAACACTGAAGCTTTCTTT.

This clone is labeled as medium-sized. The J gene is TRBJ1-6, the V gene TRBV3-1; a weak D match, TRBD1 (6 bases). There are 15 residues in the CDR3. CDR1 and CDR2 from the germline V gene are LGHDT and YNNKEL (reference sequence). V was trimmed by 1 base and J by 8 bases, leaving 12 bases between them. The CDR3 loop reads CASSQGRGLDSPLHF. CDR3 nucleotides: TGTGCCAGCAGCCAAGGCAGGGGATTGGATTCACCCCTCCACTTT.

CDR3 loop: CASSSLGGRGETQYF. The CDR3 region has the DNA TGTGCCAGCAGTTCCCTCGGGGGCCGGGGGGAGACCCAGTACTTC. This chain uses TRBV6-1 with TRBJ2-5; the D gene could be TRBD1 or TRBD2 (6 bases each). V lost 5 bases to trimming and J lost 5 bases, with 18 bases between them. The CDR3 runs 15 residues. In germline, CDR1 is MNHNS, CDR2 SASEGT.

This clone was counted a few times. This rearrangement joins TRBV6-1 to TRBJ1-1, with D hard to call. The CDR3 loop spans 11 amino acids. Trimming shortened V by 6 bases and J by 10 bases, and 12 bases separated the two germline ends. Germline V gene lookup returns CDR1 MNHNS and CDR2 SASEGT. The CDR3 coding sequence is TGTGCCAGCAGGGAGGGTTTAGCAGCTTTCTTT. As protein: CASREGLAAFF.

This clone was seen a few times. The rearrangement links TRBV12-3 or TRBV12-4 to TRBJ2-1, with a weak D call TRBD2 (5 bases). V was pared by 7 bases and J by 8 bases, with 12 bases between. This CDR3 has 12 amino acids. CDR3 nucleotide sequence: TGTGCCAGCACCGCCACCGGGGATGAGCAGTTCTTC. Amino acid sequence: CASTATGDEQFF.

There are a few counts of this clone. A much larger clone differs from this one at a single base, so this may be a read error. Other DNA sequences in the sample encode the same CDR3. This chain joins TRBV20-1 and TRBJ2-7; TRBD2 matches at 9 bases. V was pared by 3 bases and J by 4 bases, with 13 bases of the junction left unmatched. From germline, CDR1 is DFQATT and CDR2 SNEGSKA (reference sequence). There are 16 residues in the CDR3. CDR3 sequence: CSARGGRGGRGYEQYF. CDR3 nucleotide sequence: TGCAGTGCTAGGGGGGGTCGAGGCGGGAGGGGTTACGAGCAGTACTTC.

This clone was counted many times. The chain carries TRBV20-1 and TRBJ2-7; 12 bases are a match to TRBD1. Per germline, CDR1 DFQATT and CDR2 SNEGSKA (reference sequence). The CDR3 consists of 14 residues. J gave up 6 bases and V 6 bases, and 9 bases lay outside the gene matches. CDR3 coding DNA: TGCAGTGCGCCCCGGGACAGGGGGCCGGGCGAGCAGTACTTC. It specifies CSAPRDRGPGEQYF.

Worth noting for this clone: Compared with germline, one end of the junction differs, possibly owing to a read error. V and J are TRBV20-1 and TRBJ2-3; 11 bases fit TRBD2. Germline CDR1 DFQATT, CDR2 SNEGSKA (reference sequence). The CDR3 totals 15 residues. The CDR3 DNA reads as TGCAGTGCTAGCGATCTAGCGGGAGGTACGCATACGCAGTATTTC. Amino acids: CSASDLAGGTHTQYF.

The chain combines TRBV20-1 with TRBJ1-1; a possible D gene is TRBD1 (5 bases). Trimming left V 3 bases short and J 1 base short, with 12 bases between. The V gene's germline CDR1 is DFQATT and CDR2 SNEGSKA (reference sequence). The CDR3 loop spans 14 amino acids. For the CDR3, the DNA is TGCAGTGCTAGCGGTAGGGACGGGAACACTGAAGCTTTCTTT. Protein sequence: CSASGRDGNTEAFF.

By share, this clone counts as medium-sized (0.01 to 0.1%). The rearrangement uses TRBV19 and TRBJ1-2, with TRBD1 as a possible D gene (5 bases). In germline, CDR1 is LNHDA, CDR2 SQIVND (reference sequence). The V gene lost 4 bases and the J gene lost 5 bases, with 11 bases spanning the gap. The CDR3 length is 13 residues. This CDR3 is CASSRGPRYGYTF. In nucleotides, the CDR3 is TGTGCCAGTAGTAGGGGACCTAGGTATGGCTACACCTTC.

The genes are TRBV20-1 and TRBJ1-2, with 8 positions matching TRBD1. In germline, CDR1 is DFQATT, CDR2 SNEGSKA (reference sequence). V was pared by 6 bases and J by 6 bases, with 15 bases of the junction left unmatched. CDR3 length: 15 amino acids. CDR3 residues: CSARAGGLAVDGYTF. CDR3 in DNA: TGCAGTGCCCGGGCAGGGGGCTTGGCTGTGGATGGCTACACCTTC.

This clone is categorized as medium-sized. Sequence at one end of the junction differs from germline and may be a read error. The chain has TRBV19 and TRBJ2-3, with TRBD2 matching over 9 bases. Germline values: CDR1 LNHDA, CDR2 SQIVND (reference sequence). This CDR3 has 12 amino acids. CDR3 residues: CASRIAGETQYF. Written as DNA, the CDR3 is TGTGCCAGTAGAATAGCGGGAGAGACGCAGTATTTT.